The next 25 T cell receptor beta chains were all read from a single sample in a study of cytomegalovirus exposure and HLA in healthy donors listed by TCRdb under 2017. The library was generated by the immunoSEQ multiplex PCR assay. A mixture of 60 forward primers for TCR Vbeta segments and 13 reverse primers for TCR Jbeta segments was used in the multiplex PCR. In TCRdb, the immuneACCESS table is reduced to in-frame sequences with V and J assigned. These tables do not hold every clone; where another copy was compared, an unresolved V gene accounts for under half, and the others remain unexplained. In this sample's table one finds roughly 73,000 clones. The top ten clones comprise roughly an eighth of the sample. Sequencing used PBMCs. Receptors originate from a man over 45 in good health and CMV-seropositive.

The genes are TRBV28 and TRBJ1-1; TRBD1 matches 7 bases. Trimming at V came to 3 bases and at J to 11 bases, leaving 3 bases not matched to a gene. The V gene's germline CDR1 is MDHEN and CDR2 SYDVKM. The CDR3 runs 11 residues. The CDR3 DNA is TGTGCCAGCAGTTTCAAGGGGGCGGCTTTCTTT. Protein: CASSFKGAAFF.

This clone shows up as medium-sized (0.01 to 0.1%) by frequency. This chain uses TRBV7-9 with TRBJ2-1, with D tentatively TRBD2 (7 bases). The V end was cut by 4 bases, the J end by 7 bases, with 14 bases between. The V gene's germline CDR1 is SEHNR and CDR2 FQNEAQ (reference sequence). The CDR3 length is 14 residues. The CDR3 DNA follows: TGTGCCAGCAGCTGGGGGGGGGCCGGGAATGAGCAGTTCTTC. Protein sequence: CASSWGGAGNEQFF. Based on the CDR3 plus reference TRBV7-9 and TRBJ2-1, the full variable domain is DTGVSQNPRHKITKRGQNVTFRCDPISEHNRLYWYRQTLGQGPEFLTYFQNEAQLEKSRLLSDRFSAERPKGSFSTLEIQRTEQGDSAMYLCASSWGGAGNEQFFGPGTRLTVL.

Written as DNA, the CDR3 is TGTGCCAGCAGTTCCCCCGCGGAGGACGGTAACTATGGCTACACCTTC. Protein product: CASSSPAEDGNYGYTF. This chain connects TRBV28 to TRBJ1-2; D unclear. Germline-derived CDR1 and CDR2 are MDHEN and SYDVKM. The CDR3 spans 16 residues. V was clipped by 4 bases and J by 1 base, with 16 bases between them.

CDR3 amino acids: CASSSSDRGLAETQYF. DNA of the CDR3: TGCGCCAGCAGCTCCTCGGACAGGGGGCTGGCGGAGACCCAGTACTTC. The chain uses TRBV5-1 and TRBJ2-5, with 11 bases matching TRBD1. J was trimmed by 5 bases and V by 3 bases; bases with no gene match: 9. The CDR3 covers 16 residues. Germline values: CDR1 SGHRS, CDR2 YFSETQ.

The genes are TRBV5-8 and TRBJ1-2, with D perhaps TRBD1 (5 bases). Germline CDR1 is SGHTS and CDR2 is YDEGEE. CDR3 size: 15 residues. Deletions cut 0 bases from V and 0 bases from J, with 9 bases between. CDR3 sequence: CASSLGGRTNYGYTF. Here the CDR3 DNA reads TGTGCCAGCAGCTTGGGGGGCAGGACTAACTATGGCTACACCTTC. Filled out from reference TRBV5-8 and TRBJ1-2, the complete variable domain reads EAGVTQSPTHLIKTRGQQATLRCSPISGHTSVYWYQQALGLGLQFLLWYDEGEERNRGNFPPRFSGRQFPNYSSELNVNALELEDSALYLCASSLGGRTNYGYTFGSGTRLTVV.

V is TRBV7-3 and J is TRBJ2-3; D uncertain. This CDR3 has 15 residues. CDR1 and CDR2 (germline): SGHTA, FQGTGA. The ends were cut back, 4 bases at V and 4 bases at J, with 15 bases in the middle. The CDR3 DNA reads TGTGCCAGCAGCTCGGTCGCAGGTGTGGCAGATACGCAGTATTTT. Translation gives CASSSVAGVADTQYF.

The rearrangement links TRBV5-5 to TRBJ1-5; 10 bases align to TRBD1. This CDR3 has 14 residues. The germline gives CDR1 SGHKS, CDR2 YYEKEE (reference sequence). J lost 7 bases, V lost 2 bases, and 3 bases had no gene match. CDR3 amino acids: CASSFGQGGQPQHF. In DNA, the CDR3 is TGTGCCAGCAGCTTCGGACAGGGGGGACAGCCCCAGCATTTT. Full variable domain (outside the CDR3, taken from reference TRBV5-5 and TRBJ1-5): DAGVTQSPTHLIKTRGQQVTLRCSPISGHKSVSWYQQVLGQGPQFIFQYYEKEERGRGNFPDRFSARQFPNYSSELNVNALLLGDSALYLCASSFGQGGQPQHFGDGTRLSIL.

The V gene is TRBV19, the J gene TRBJ1-5; tentatively, D is TRBD1 (5 bases). V was clipped by 3 bases and J by 7 bases, with 16 bases between them. Germline V gene sequence: CDR1 LNHDA, CDR2 SQIVND (reference sequence). This CDR3 comprises 15 residues. Written as DNA, the CDR3 is TGTGCCAGTAGTATTGCTCAACGGGGGGGACAGCCCCAGCATTTT. Translating it yields CASSIAQRGGQPQHF.

The chain recombines TRBV9 with TRBJ2-3; D possibly corresponds to TRBD1 (5 bases). This CDR3 region has 14 residues. V dropped 0 bases and J dropped 7 bases, with 12 bases sitting between them. Germline V lookup: CDR1 SGDLS, CDR2 YYNGEE. The CDR3 sequence: CASSVDRGMNTQYF. CDR3 coding DNA: TGTGCCAGCAGCGTAGATAGGGGTATGAATACGCAGTATTTT. Based on the CDR3 plus reference TRBV9 and TRBJ2-3, the full variable domain is DSGVTQTPKHLITATGQRVTLRCSPRSGDLSVYWYQQSLDQGLQFLIQYYNGEERAKGNILERFSAQQFPDLHSELNLSSLELGDSALYFCASSVDRGMNTQYFGPGTRLTVL.

The chain links TRBV5-1 to TRBJ1-2; TRBD1 matches at 8 bases. CDR1 is SGHRS, CDR2 YFSETQ, per germline. With V trimmed by 4 bases and J by 5 bases, 7 bases remained unmatched. The CDR3 loop spans 14 amino acids. The CDR3 DNA follows: TGCGCCAGCAGCCCCGGACAGGGAAGTTATGGCTACACCTTC. This codes for CASSPGQGSYGYTF.

The J gene is TRBJ1-5, the V gene TRBV9, with TRBD1 matching over 10 bases. V shed 3 bases and J 2 bases; nucleotides not matched to a gene: 5. This CDR3 spans 16 amino acids. The V gene's germline CDR1 is SGDLS and CDR2 YYNGEE. This CDR3 reads CASSAGTGERNQPQHF. For the CDR3, the DNA is TGTGCCAGCAGCGCAGGGACAGGGGAACGCAATCAGCCCCAGCATTTT.

The V call is TRBV9, the J call TRBJ1-3, with D uncertain. This CDR3 contains 15 residues. The V end was cut by 0 bases, the J end by 3 bases, with 10 bases between. Germline assignment: CDR1 SGDLS and CDR2 YYNGEE. In nucleotides, the CDR3 is TGTGCCAGCAGCGTAGCCTCGGGTATTGGAAACACCATATATTTT. As protein: CASSVASGIGNTIYF.

The chain is built from TRBV29-1 and TRBJ2-1, with a tentative D call TRBD2 (6 bases). The CDR3 is 13 amino acids. CDR1 SQVTM and CDR2 ANQGSEA come from the germline V gene. Trimming pared 0 bases from V and 15 bases from J, leaving 18 bases between. CDR3 DNA sequence: TGCAGCGTTGAAGAGTCACGGGGGAACAAGAGGTTCTTC. Translation: CSVEESRGNKRFF.

This chain connects TRBV2 to TRBJ1-2, with 7 bases matching TRBD1. CDR3 length: 12 residues. Trimming cost V 6 bases and J 8 bases; bases outside gene matches: 6. Germline lookup yields CDR1 SNHLY and CDR2 FYNNEI. CDR3 coding DNA: TGTGCCAGCAGGCGAGGGGGCGAAGGCTACACCTTC. Amino acids: CASRRGGEGYTF.

In nucleotides, the CDR3 is TGTGCCAGCTCCGACGGTGGGAGGGAGGGCGGAGAGACCCAGTACTTC. Amino acids: CASSDGGREGGETQYF. This chain connects TRBV9 to TRBJ2-5; 7 positions agree with TRBD2. After removal of 7 bases from V and 4 bases from J, the junction contained 16 bases not matched to a gene. Germline values: CDR1 SGDLS, CDR2 YYNGEE. There are 16 residues in the CDR3.

CDR3: CASMGLTVMTQYF. The DNA of the CDR3 is TGTGCCAGCATGGGCCTGACCGTAATGACCCAGTACTTC. The chain joins TRBV2 to TRBJ2-5; D unresolved. The CDR3 sequence is 13 residues long. V shed 7 bases and J shed 7 bases, with 16 bases lying between them. Germline V CDR1 and CDR2: SNHLY, FYNNEI.

The rearrangement joins TRBV14 to TRBJ2-3, with 7 bases fitting TRBD1. The CDR3 extends over 16 amino acids. From germline, CDR1 is SGHDN and CDR2 FVKESK. The ends lost 1 base at V and 1 base at J; junction bases unmatched: 5. The CDR3 nucleotides read TGTGCCAGCAGCCAAGGAAAGGGGGCGGGCACAGATACGCAGTATTTT. This gives the protein CASSQGKGAGTDTQYF.

The V gene is TRBV14, the J gene TRBJ1-1; 7 bases fit TRBD1. The V and J ends lost 3 bases and 5 bases, in that order; junction bases with no gene match: 9. CDR3 length equals 15 residues. The germline CDR1 and CDR2 sequences are SGHDN and FVKESK. The CDR3 loop reads CASSHLPQGGTEAFF. In nucleotides, the CDR3 is TGTGCCAGCAGCCACCTTCCGCAGGGGGGTACTGAAGCTTTCTTT.

The chain is built from TRBV6-4 and TRBJ2-5, with TRBD2 matching over 16 bases. CDR1 is MRHNA, CDR2 SNTAGT, per germline. The CDR3 contains 15 residues. J lost 9 bases, V lost 10 bases, and 11 bases had no gene match. CDR3 in amino acids: CANKFPGTSGGAQYF. The CDR3 region has the DNA TGTGCCAACAAGTTTCCTGGGACTAGCGGGGGGGCCCAGTACTTC.

This chain connects TRBV5-3 to TRBJ1-1; D not resolved. TRBV5-3 has ORF status, its function being uncertain. V was clipped by 5 bases and J by 11 bases, with 10 bases between them. CDR3 length equals 10 residues. The CDR3 spells CARSSWRAFF. CDR3 DNA sequence: TGTGCCAGAAGTAGCTGGCGGGCTTTCTTT.

V gene TRBV6-1 combines with J gene TRBJ2-7; 8 nucleotides line up with TRBD1. Trimming cost V 4 bases and J 4 bases; bases outside gene matches: 3. This CDR3 is 13 amino acids long. Per the germline V gene, CDR1 is MNHNS and CDR2 is SASEGT. The CDR3 nucleotides are TGTGCCAGCAGTGTTACAGGGGGGTACGAGCAGTACTTC. Amino acids: CASSVTGGYEQYF.

V usage is TRBV11-2 and J usage is TRBJ1-2, with a weak D call TRBD1 (6 bases). CDR1 SGHAT and CDR2 FQNNGV come from the germline V gene. Trimming removed 5 bases from V and 2 bases from J, with 12 bases in between. This CDR3 spans 14 amino acids. The CDR3 sequence is CASSRLGGNYGYTF. As DNA, the CDR3 is TGTGCCAGCAGCAGACTTGGGGGCAACTATGGCTACACCTTC. Full variable domain (rest looked up from reference TRBV11-2 and TRBJ1-2): EAGVAQSPRYKIIEKRQSVAFWCNPISGHATLYWYQQILGQGPKLLIQFQNNGVVDDSQLPKDRFSAERLKGVDSTLKIQPAKLEDSAVYLCASSRLGGNYGYTFGSGTRLTVV.

This chain links TRBV11-1 with TRBJ1-1, with D possibly being TRBD1 (6 bases). From germline, CDR1 is SGHAT and CDR2 FQDESV (reference sequence). V was clipped by 1 base and J by 6 bases, with 12 bases between them. The CDR3 is made up of 14 amino acids. The CDR3 loop is CASSLDTGLPEAFF. The CDR3 bases are TGTGCCAGCAGCTTAGATACAGGGCTTCCTGAAGCTTTCTTT.

The rearrangement joins TRBV5-1 to TRBJ1-1, with D possibly TRBD1 on 6 matching bases. The CDR3 length is 14 residues. Trimming pared 7 bases from V and 8 bases from J, leaving 21 bases between. In germline, CDR1 is SGHRS, CDR2 YFSETQ. The CDR3 DNA follows: TGCGCCAGCTCCGGGGGGGCCCTCCCGACCGAAGCTTTCTTT. This gives the protein CASSGGALPTEAFF.

The rearrangement links TRBV11-3 to TRBJ2-5; D uncertain. Trimming removed 1 base from V and 2 bases from J, with 5 bases in between. The CDR3 length is 13 residues. Germline lookup yields CDR1 SGHNT and CDR2 YENEEA. CDR3 loop: CASSLVSQETQYF. As DNA, the CDR3 is TGTGCCAGCAGCTTAGTCAGTCAAGAGACCCAGTACTTC.